These 21 T cell receptor beta chains were all obtained from the same sample, sequenced in a study of T-cell reconstitution after alpha-beta-depleted transplantation in children. Preparation of the TCRbeta library was carried out with unique molecular identifiers. Via MiXCR, TCRdb re-called the PCR reads, giving one row per CDR3 protein. The repertoire has 450,000 to 600,000 distinct CDR3 sequences, 13% of them found once; the top ten carry about 2.2%. The sequenced sample was PBMCs, mostly from graft donor cells, obtained 360 days after TCRalphabeta/CD19-depleted stem cell transplant. The receptors were gathered from a male patient between 10 and 17 years old who had a stem cell transplant for acute myeloid leukemia, so the T cells may come from the graft donor.

This sequence joins TRBV28 and TRBJ2-3; D not certain. Deletions cut 3 bases from V and 0 bases from J, with 10 bases between. From germline, CDR1 is MDHEN and CDR2 SYDVKM. This CDR3 region has 15 residues. CDR3 bases: TGTGCCAGCAGTTTTCGCGAGACGAGCACAGATACGCAGTATTTT. Translating it yields CASSFRETSTDTQYF.

The V and J genes are TRBV9 and TRBJ2-3; D possibly corresponds to TRBD1 (6 bases). Germline-derived CDR1 and CDR2 are SGDLS and YYNGEE. The CDR3 is made up of 15 amino acids. Trimming left V 0 bases short and J 2 bases short, with 10 bases between. CDR3 amino acids: CASSVVQGNTDTQYF. CDR3 coding DNA: TGTGCCAGCAGCGTAGTACAGGGAAACACAGATACGCAGTATTTT. The whole variable domain, filled in from reference TRBV9 and TRBJ2-3, reads DSGVTQTPKHLITATGQRVTLRCSPRSGDLSVYWYQQSLDQGLQFLIQYYNGEERAKGNILERFSAQQFPDLHSELNLSSLELGDSALYFCASSVVQGNTDTQYFGPGTRLTVL.

This clonotype was counted at least ten times. This sequence joins TRBV18 and TRBJ2-7, with TRBD2 matching 7 bases. With V trimmed by 8 bases and J by 6 bases, 7 bases remained unmatched. This CDR3 is 12 amino acids long. Germline V gene lookup returns CDR1 KGHSH and CDR2 LQKENI. CDR3 amino acids: CASSPSGGEQYF. CDR3 DNA: TGTGCCAGCAGTCCCTCGGGGGGCGAGCAGTACTTC. Based on the CDR3 plus reference TRBV18 and TRBJ2-7, the full variable domain is NAGVMQNPRHLVRRRGQEARLRCSPMKGHSHVYWYRQLPEEGLKFMVYLQKENIIDESGMPKERFSAEFPKEGPSILRIQQVVRGDSAAYFCASSPSGGEQYFGPGTRLTVT.

Many counts were recorded for this clonotype. This chain connects TRBV15 to TRBJ2-2; 13 bases line up with TRBD2. The V gene's germline CDR1 is LNHNV and CDR2 YYDKDF (reference sequence). J gave up 0 bases and V 2 bases, and 9 bases lay outside the gene matches. CDR3 length equals 20 residues. CDR3 DNA sequence: TGTGCCACCAGCAGAACGGGGACTAGCGGGACGTTCGCGAACACCGGGGAGCTGTTTTTT. Protein product: CATSRTGTSGTFANTGELFF.

The chain has TRBV19 and TRBJ2-7; 13 nucleotides align to TRBD2. The CDR3 totals 16 residues. From germline, CDR1 is LNHDA and CDR2 SQIVND (reference sequence). After removal of 6 bases from V and 1 base from J, the junction contained 6 bases not matched to a gene. The CDR3 DNA is TGTGCCAGTAGCTGGGGACTAGCGGGGAGATCCTACGAGCAGTACTTC. It is translated as CASSWGLAGRSYEQYF. Variable domain in full (rest from reference TRBV19 and TRBJ2-7): DGGITQSPKYLFRKEGQNVTLSCEQNLNHDAMYWYRQDPGQGLRLIYYSQIVNDFQKGDIAEGYSVSREKKESFPLTVTSAQKNPTAFYLCASSWGLAGRSYEQYFGPGTRLTVT.

CDR3 nucleotides: TGTGCCTGGAGTGTCGGGCCCCGGCCGTATTTT. It translates to CAWSVGPRPYF. The V call is TRBV30, the J call TRBJ2-3; no clear D gene. Deletions cut 0 bases from V and 14 bases from J, with 12 bases between. The CDR3 extends over 11 amino acids. The germline V gene has CDR1 GTSNPN and CDR2 SVGIG (reference sequence).

This sequence joins TRBV14 and TRBJ2-1; 7 positions match TRBD2. This CDR3 spans 16 amino acids. The V gene's germline CDR1 is SGHDN and CDR2 FVKESK. V dropped 1 base and J dropped 0; count of bases not matched to a gene: 3. CDR3 in amino acids: CASSQAPSGSYNEQFF. In DNA, the CDR3 is TGTGCCAGCAGCCAAGCCCCTAGCGGCTCCTACAATGAGCAGTTCTTC. Drawing the rest from reference TRBV14 and TRBJ2-1, the complete variable domain is EAGVTQFPSHSVIEKGQTVTLRCDPISGHDNLYWYRRVMGKEIKFLLHFVKESKQDESGMPNNRFLAERTGGTYSTLKVQPAELEDSGVYFCASSQAPSGSYNEQFFGPGTRLTVL.

The chain recombines TRBV15 with TRBJ1-5; TRBD1 matches 7 bases. The CDR3 has 17 amino acids. Unmatched junction bases numbered 7, after V lost 1 base and J lost 1 base. Germline values: CDR1 LNHNV, CDR2 YYDKDF (reference sequence). In nucleotides, the CDR3 is TGTGCCACCAGCAGAGTGCGGGCAGGGGGAAGCAATCAGCCCCAGCATTTT. Translating it yields CATSRVRAGGSNQPQHF.

This chain links TRBV27 with TRBJ2-7; 12 bases are a match to TRBD2. Losses at the gene ends were 9 bases for V and 2 bases for J; bases not matched to a gene: 5. From germline, CDR1 is MNHEY and CDR2 SMNVEV (reference sequence). The length of the CDR3 is 14 residues. DNA for the CDR3: TGTGCCAGTGCCCTAGCGGGAGGGGCCTACGAGCAGTACTTC. This gives the protein CASALAGGAYEQYF.

This clonotype was observed a few times. The gene calls are TRBV7-6 and TRBJ2-1; TRBD2 matches at 8 bases. V gave up 5 bases and J gave up 7 bases; unmatched junction bases: 4. The CDR3 has 13 residues. Per germline, CDR1 SGHVS and CDR2 FNYEAQ. CDR3 amino acids: CASSPGLENEQFF. The CDR3 nucleotides read TGTGCCAGCAGCCCGGGACTAGAGAATGAGCAGTTCTTC.

The chain carries TRBV20-1 and TRBJ2-7; D not resolved. Germline CDR1 reads DFQATT; CDR2 reads SNEGSKA (reference sequence). The ends were cut back, 2 bases at V and 3 bases at J, with 14 bases in the middle. This CDR3 region has 14 residues. The CDR3 nucleotides read TGCAGTGCTAGAAAGATAGGTGCCATCTACGAGCAGTACTTC. Translation: CSARKIGAIYEQYF.

This clonotype has just a few counts. The V and J genes are TRBV12-3 or TRBV12-4 and TRBJ2-4; 9 positions agree with TRBD2. The CDR3 length is 15 residues. With 1 base clipped from V and 6 bases from J, the junction kept 4 bases outside the gene matches. The CDR3 bases are TGTGCCAGCAGTTTAGGGGGTAGCGGGAGAAACATTCAGTACTTC. Protein sequence: CASSLGGSGRNIQYF.

This clonotype was found many times. This chain links TRBV29-1 with TRBJ2-1; unclear D gene. This CDR3 has 13 amino acids. Germline loops: CDR1 SQVTM, CDR2 ANQGSEA. V dropped 1 base and J dropped 3 bases, with 7 bases sitting between them. CDR3 nucleotide sequence: TGCAGCGTTGAAGGGCGGCTCTACAATGAGCAGTTCTTC. Encoded protein: CSVEGRLYNEQFF.

The chain has TRBV12-3 or TRBV12-4 and TRBJ1-5; D is possibly TRBD1 (6 bases). Trimming removed 5 bases from V and 3 bases from J, with 11 bases in between. The CDR3 consists of 14 residues. CDR3 loop: CASSGSGDNQPQHF. CDR3 nucleotides: TGTGCCAGCAGTGGTTCAGGGGACAATCAGCCCCAGCATTTT.

The chain uses TRBV20-1 and TRBJ1-6; D perhaps matches TRBD1 (5 bases). Germline values: CDR1 DFQATT, CDR2 SNEGSKA (reference sequence). Trimming left V 1 base short and J 4 bases short, with 11 bases between. CDR3 length: 15 residues. CDR3 sequence reads: CSARALQEYNSPLHF. CDR3 DNA: TGCAGTGCTAGAGCCCTACAGGAGTATAATTCACCCCTCCACTTT.

This clonotype has more than one count but fewer than ten. The rearrangement joins TRBV7-2 to TRBJ1-2; tentative D call: TRBD1 (6 bases). Per the germline V gene, CDR1 is SGHTA and CDR2 is FQGNSA. With 1 base removed from V and 7 bases from J, the gap between germline ends came to 10 bases. CDR3 size: 13 residues. CDR3 protein: CASSLDRVSGYTF. The CDR3 region has the DNA TGTGCCAGCAGCTTAGACAGGGTTTCTGGCTACACCTTC.

This clonotype appeared a few times. In DNA form, the CDR3 reads TGTGCCTGGAGGTGGGACGTCGGTTTAATGAACACTGAAGCTTTCTTT. Encoded protein: CAWRWDVGLMNTEAFF. The V call is TRBV30, the J call TRBJ1-1, with D perhaps TRBD1 (5 bases). Germline values: CDR1 GTSNPN, CDR2 SVGIG (reference sequence). The CDR3 sequence is 16 residues long. Trimming removed 3 bases from V and 0 bases from J, with 17 bases in between. The whole variable domain, remainder taken from reference TRBV30 and TRBJ1-1, is SQTIHQWPATLVQPVGSPLSLECTVEGTSNPNLYWYRQAAGRGLQLLFYSVGIGQISSEVPQNLSASRPQDRQFILSSKKLLLSDSGFYLCAWRWDVGLMNTEAFFGQGTRLTVV.

This sequence joins TRBV4-3 and TRBJ1-4, with D tentatively TRBD1 (5 bases). The CDR3 has 16 residues. Trimming pared 0 bases from V and 7 bases from J, leaving 15 bases between. Germline V CDR1 and CDR2: LGHNA, YSLEER. The CDR3 coding sequence is TGCGCCAGCAGCCAAGAGGCGGGGGTTGTGAGTGAAAAACTGTTTTTT. It translates to CASSQEAGVVSEKLFF.

This clonotype came up a few times. V usage is TRBV20-1 and J usage is TRBJ2-1, with a tentative D call TRBD1 (6 bases). V lost 6 bases and J lost 11, with 14 bases in between. Germline CDR1 DFQATT, CDR2 SNEGSKA (reference sequence). The CDR3 has 11 residues. In DNA, the CDR3 is TGCAGTGCCATTTCAGGGGACCAGCAGTTCTTC. Amino acids: CSAISGDQQFF.

There are many counts of this clonotype. This sequence joins TRBV12-3 or TRBV12-4 and TRBJ2-1, with D possibly matching TRBD2 (6 bases). Trimming took off 7 bases at V and 4 bases at J, with 23 bases between the two ends. The CDR3 covers 17 residues. The CDR3 sequence: CASTIPGLVRGYNEQFF. The CDR3 coding sequence is TGTGCCAGCACCATCCCGGGACTCGTCAGAGGTTACAATGAGCAGTTCTTC.

The rearrangement links TRBV19 to TRBJ2-1, with 9 bases identical to TRBD2. V gave up 2 bases and J gave up 9 bases; unmatched junction bases: 14. The CDR3 contains 17 residues. The germline V gene has CDR1 LNHDA and CDR2 SQIVND (reference sequence). The chain's CDR3 is CASSIQDMASGMIEQFF. CDR3 bases: TGTGCCAGTAGTATACAGGATATGGCTAGCGGGATGATTGAGCAGTTCTTC.